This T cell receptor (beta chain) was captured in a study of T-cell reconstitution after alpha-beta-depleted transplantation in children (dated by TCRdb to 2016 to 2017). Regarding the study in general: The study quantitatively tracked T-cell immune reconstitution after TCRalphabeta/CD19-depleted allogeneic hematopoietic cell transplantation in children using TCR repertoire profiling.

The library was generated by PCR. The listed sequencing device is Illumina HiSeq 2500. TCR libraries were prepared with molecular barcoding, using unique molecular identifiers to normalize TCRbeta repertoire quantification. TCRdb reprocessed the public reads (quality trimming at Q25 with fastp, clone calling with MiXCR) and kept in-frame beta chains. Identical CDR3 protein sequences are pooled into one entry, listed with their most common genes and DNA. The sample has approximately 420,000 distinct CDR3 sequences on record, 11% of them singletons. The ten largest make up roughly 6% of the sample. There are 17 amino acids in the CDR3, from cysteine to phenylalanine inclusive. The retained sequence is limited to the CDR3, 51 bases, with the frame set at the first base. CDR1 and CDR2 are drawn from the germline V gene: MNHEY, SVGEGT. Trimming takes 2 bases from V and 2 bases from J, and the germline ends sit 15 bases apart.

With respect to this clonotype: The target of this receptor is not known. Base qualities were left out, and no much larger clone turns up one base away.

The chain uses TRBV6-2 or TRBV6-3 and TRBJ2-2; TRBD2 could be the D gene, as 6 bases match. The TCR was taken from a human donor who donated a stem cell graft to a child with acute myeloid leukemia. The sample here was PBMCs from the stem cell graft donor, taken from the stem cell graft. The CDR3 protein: CASSYKLGGINTGELFF. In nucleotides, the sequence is TGTGCCAGCAGTTACAAACTTGGGGGGATAAACACCGGGGAGCTGTTTTTT.